The following is a T cell receptor (beta chain) sequence with its context. Produced via immunoSEQ multiplex PCR; TCRdb's table is partial and in-frame only. The sample shows around 68,000 clones, approximately 90% of them seen only once. Germline CDR1 reads SNHLY; CDR2 reads FYNNEI. The CDR3 is made up of 15 amino acids. The J segment lost 5 bases and the V segment lost 6 bases, leaving 10 bases of the junction unmatched. These data belong to a study of OX40 agonist ivuxolimab in advanced cancers. This sequence joins TRBV2 and TRBJ2-7; 10 nucleotides agree with TRBD2. This clonotype was obtained from an adult with an advanced solid tumor such as melanoma, head and neck, liver or kidney cancer. The sample here was CD4+ or CD8+ T cells sorted from blood, taken in a trial of the OX40 agonist ivuxolimab. The CDR3 coding sequence is TGTGCCAGCAGGGGGGGACTAGCGTCCAACCACGAGCAGTACTTC. The encoded protein is CASRGGLASNHEQYF.